This T cell receptor (beta chain) was obtained from a study of blood T cell repertoires in COVID-19. Study information: Collection of acute and convalescent COVID-19 samples took place in the United States, Italy and Spain. PBMCs, B-cell-depleted T cells, or T cells were the source of the cDNA or gDNA that made up the material.

Per the authors' pipeline: Reference gene primer amplification yielded estimated nucleated cell counts. Sequencing was performed with immunoSEQ multiplex PCR; in TCRdb, only in-frame clones are kept and a portion is missing. V and J calls plus clone size are reproduced from that table; the DNA served to infer D and trimming. Of about 140,000 clones listed, about four fifths are singletons. This CDR3 has 17 amino acids. CDR1 is SGHRS, CDR2 YFSETQ, per germline. Trimming at V came to 0 bases and at J to 6 bases, leaving 11 bases not matched to a gene. The chain links TRBV5-1 to TRBJ2-2, with 7 positions matching TRBD1. Sequenced input: peripheral blood. The origin of this receptor is an elderly woman in a cohort sampled during active or convalescent COVID-19. The CDR3 spells CASSLETGRTFAGELFF. CDR3 DNA sequence: TGCGCCAGCAGCTTGGAGACAGGGAGAACCTTTGCCGGGGAGCTGTTTTTT.